The T cell receptor beta chain described here comes from a study of T cell responses to AZD1222 COVID-19 vaccine. Study outcomes and limitations: Clonal diversity was possibly underestimated, and the donors were mostly white British, with more females. The reported proportion of spike-specific TCRs targeting unmutated variant regions was nearly half. Spike regions recognized by vaccine-associated CD4 TCRs spanned the protein, led by 160-218 and 743-854. At baseline, seropositivity was found in only six AZD1222 recipients.

Libraries were prepared by immunoSEQ multiplex PCR; TCRdb keeps only in-frame clonotypes and omits some of them. The table lists 150,000 to 200,000 clones, over 80% of them singletons. A note on this clone: Its antigen is unknown.

Looked up from germline, CDR1 is LNHDA and CDR2 is SQIVND (reference sequence). This CDR3 has 11 residues. V was pared by 6 bases and J by 2 bases, with 4 bases between. Sequenced material: peripheral blood, taken on day 0 of MenACWY control vaccination. The sequence derives from an adult in good health. The chain employs TRBV19 and TRBJ2-5, with no clear D. The CDR3 loop is CASRGQETQYF. The CDR3 bases are TGTGCCAGTAGGGGACAAGAGACCCAGTACTTC.